The present entry profiles one T cell receptor (beta chain) with its context. These data originate in a study of TIL therapy for anti-PD-1-resistant metastatic lung cancer. Across the whole study: Tumors were harvested before any PD-1/PD-L1 blockade.

CDR3 size: 13 residues. The ends were cut back, 4 bases at V and 6 bases at J, with 10 bases in the middle. Germline V gives CDR1 SGHNT, CDR2 YYREEE (reference sequence). This was the immunoSEQ v3 assay. Sequencing depth was approximately 2 million read pairs for survey level, roughly 5-6.5 million for deep. Sequencing was performed with immunoSEQ multiplex PCR; in TCRdb, only in-frame clones are kept and a portion is missing. The table has some 60,000 clones, 73% seen once. Described time point: pre-treatment sample, taken before nivolumab and TIL therapy. This material consisted of blood, taken at baseline. The chain joins TRBV5-4 to TRBJ2-2; D assignment may be TRBD1 or TRBD2 (5 bases each). The sequence was collected from a person aged 25-85 years with non-small cell lung cancer. The CDR3 is CASSVGTAGELFF. For the CDR3, the DNA is TGTGCCAGCAGCGTAGGGACCGCCGGGGAGCTGTTTTTT.